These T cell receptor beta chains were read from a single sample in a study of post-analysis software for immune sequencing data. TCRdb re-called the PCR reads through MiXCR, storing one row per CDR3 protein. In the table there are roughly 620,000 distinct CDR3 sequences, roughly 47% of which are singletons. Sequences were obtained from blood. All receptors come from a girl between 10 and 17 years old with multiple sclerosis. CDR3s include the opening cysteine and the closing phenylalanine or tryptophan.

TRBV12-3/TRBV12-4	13	CASSLGPEYTQYF
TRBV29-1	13	CSVEGLRVYEQFF
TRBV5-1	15	CASSSENQGSYEQYF
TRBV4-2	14	CASSHGTGLETQYF
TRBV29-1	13	CTSTRSADYGYTF
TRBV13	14	CASRRGGSSYEQYF
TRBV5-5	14	CASSSLFASYEQYF
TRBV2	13	CASSPDTNTEAFF
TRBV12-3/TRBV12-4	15	CASSFFWGSSYEQYF
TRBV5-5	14	CASSQTGGEDTQYF
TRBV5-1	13	CASSRRDSREAFF
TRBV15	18	CATSRPRRRGSSTDTQYF
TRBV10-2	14	CASSESGLEETQYF
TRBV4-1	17	CASSLLLTSGSSYEQYF
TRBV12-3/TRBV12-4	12	CASSPDGNEQFF
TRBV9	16	CASSVSPGMGQETQYF
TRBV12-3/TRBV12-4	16	CASSFSPPGGGTEAFF
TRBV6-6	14	CASSYPSWGETQYF
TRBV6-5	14	CASSQIGGWETQYF
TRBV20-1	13	CSARAEGDTEAFF
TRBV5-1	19	CASSSRPGQGSHHNSPLHF
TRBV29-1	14	CSACRGDITYTQYF
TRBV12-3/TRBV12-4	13	CASRPTGFNEQYF
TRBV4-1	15	CASSPSVPKGTEAFF
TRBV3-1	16	CASSQEAGVFTGEQYF
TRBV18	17	CASSPGTGYSGANVLTF
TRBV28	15	CASSPPGQGFDEQYF
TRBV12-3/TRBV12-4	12	CASSLIRTEAFF
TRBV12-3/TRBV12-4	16	CAISRGGRALRVTQYF
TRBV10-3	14	CAISESGLGQPQHF
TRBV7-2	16	CASSPYGLTLDQPQHF
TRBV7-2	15	CASSLEGGRSSPLHF
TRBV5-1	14	CASSLGTGGAPLHF
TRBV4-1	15	CASSQETVNGDTQYF
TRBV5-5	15	CASSTESTYNSPLHF
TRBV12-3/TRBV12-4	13	CASSPRGAGGYTF
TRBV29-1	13	CSVWTGGGQPQHF
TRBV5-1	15	CASSVETDTYNEQFF
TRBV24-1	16	CATSEGGWGNQETQYF
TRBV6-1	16	CASPARRESSYNEQFF
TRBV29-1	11	CSGELGETQYF
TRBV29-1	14	CSVEGQTSLETQYF
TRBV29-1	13	CSVPPPGPYEQYF
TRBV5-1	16	CASSLGREQVGETQYF
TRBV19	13	CASSKNGGETQYF
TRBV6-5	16	CASSRSTGAIYNEQFF
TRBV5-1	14	CASSLSGHLYEQYF
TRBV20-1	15	CSAREGGDVSYEQYF
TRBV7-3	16	CASSPGGTRSYNEQFF
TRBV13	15	CASSLGSGVGTEAFF
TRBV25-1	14	CASKVTGGWDTQYF